This T cell receptor beta chain was sequenced during a study of blood T cells in healthy people across ages. Whole-study results and caveats: Across samples, TCR beta diversity tracked strongly with naive T cell percentage.

Primers used in a second PCR of roughly 6 to 12 cycles were a sample-barcoded 5' primer and a J-beta primer mix. From the 5' RACE reads, TCRdb called clonotypes with MiXCR, one entry per CDR3 protein. The sample contains more than 1 million distinct CDR3 sequences, 40% to 55% of which appear only once. Details on this clonotype: Antigen unknown.

PBMCs numbering at least 6 million were isolated per sample. Unmatched junction bases numbered 6, after V lost 4 bases and J lost 7 bases. Germline values: CDR1 LGHNA, CDR2 YNFKEQ. The CDR3 has 13 amino acids. The receptor comes from a woman aged 60-70 years in good health. The material sequenced was blood. The chain is built from TRBV4-2 and TRBJ2-7; 8 bases map to TRBD1. The CDR3 spells CASSPGQDLEQYF. DNA of the CDR3: TGTGCCAGCAGCCCGGGACAGGACTTGGAGCAGTACTTC.